This T cell receptor beta chain was sequenced in a study of cytomegalovirus exposure and HLA in healthy donors (TCRdb year 2017). For the study in its entirety: An earlier analysis of approximately 600 of the donors reported approximately 290 Gb of sequence data and roughly 100 million unique TCR beta sequences from about 200 million T cells. An early release covering over 500 HLA-typed donors comprised 250 to 350 gigabases of sequencing data and some 79 million unique TCR sequences. The genetic ancestry cluster associated with self-reported Caucasian donors included around 76% of the 300 to 400 genotyped donors. The study aimed to test whether signatures of past pathogen exposure could be identified by cataloging public T cell receptors. The T cell repertoires of roughly 660 subjects were profiled by immunosequencing and related to cytomegalovirus serostatus. A separate validation cohort of roughly 110 different subjects was used in addition to the roughly 620-subject first cohort. To predict cytomegalovirus infection status, the study brought together high-throughput TCR immunosequencing, statistical association of individual TCRs with disease status, and machine learning. In a later analysis, previously published TCR beta repertoires from 666 donors were re-analyzed and high-resolution HLA genotyping was added so that TCR occurrence patterns could be studied. In the later analysis, no new phenotypic data were used to find candidate immune exposures; instead, reliance was placed on TCR beta sequences and their occurrence across donors. To decide whether each TCR beta V gene segment behaved as functional or pseudogenic, an earlier analysis of approximately 620 of the donors relied on high-throughput TCR beta sequencing. Donor age, sex, ethnicity and CMV serostatus were compiled together with the repertoire data. Genome-wide SNP genotypes for about 65% of the 666 donors were used in a later genetic analysis, which treated that subset as a discovery cohort. Every repertoire in the discovery cohort had been generated on one and the same sequencing platform. HLA typing included class I and class II loci at four-digit resolution. The number of donors typed differed by locus, with roughly 620-640 for A, B, C, DRB1 and DQB1, 522 for DQA1, about 610 for DPA1, and some 470 for DPB1. Several DR-DQ haplotypes were treated as single units for association and clustering because of strong linkage in the cohort. Across roughly 420 genotyped donors of the cohort, an average of roughly 230,000 unique TCR beta nucleotide sequences per donor were sequenced, and 15% to 20% of those sequences were non-productive.

Receptors were amplified or captured by the immunoSEQ multiplex PCR assay. For the multiplex PCR, a mixture combining 60 forward primers for TCR Vbeta segments and 13 reverse primers for TCR Jbeta segments was used. The CDR3 region of rearranged TCR beta genes was amplified from genomic DNA with a multiplex PCR assay. Amplified TCR beta libraries were sequenced as 87-base-pair reads on the Illumina HiSeq System. The original methods were these. In a later analysis, 70 million to 95 million unique TCR beta chains were counted across the approximately 640 repertoires, and about 9.9 million of these chains were shared by at least two donors. Raw reads were error-corrected and collapsed into unique sequences by a nearest-neighbor algorithm in which closely related sequences were merged to remove PCR and sequencing errors. Alignment of CDR3 sequences to IMGT reference sequences was used to assign V, D and J gene segments. For a sequence to be retained, a match of at least six nucleotides to both a V gene segment and a J gene segment was required. A rearrangement was called productive if the CDR3 had no stop codons and remained in frame with V and J, and every other rearrangement was called non-productive. CDR3 was defined according to IMGT convention as the region running from the second conserved V-encoded cysteine to the conserved J-encoded phenylalanine. The earlier analysis of approximately 500 of the donors excluded sequences that lacked an unambiguous match to a single V gene segment. In an earlier analysis of about 590 of the donors, a V segment was called functional when productive rearrangements were above 56.7%, and segregating when the standard deviation between donors exceeded 5%. A statistical classification framework was developed to diagnose cytomegalovirus status using the catalog of TCR beta chain sequences. In a later analysis, V and J genes were assigned by comparing TCR nucleotide sequences against IMGT/GENE-DB human TR gene sequences. The TCRdist pipeline was used in a later analysis to assign CDR3 sequences and most-parsimonious VDJ recombination scenarios. In a later analysis, each TCR beta chain was defined by its CDR3 amino acid sequence together with its V-gene family, and reads without a unique V-gene family were excluded. As a way to deal with suspected cross-contamination and a sequencing artifact, a later analysis dropped nearly 600 nucleotide sequences that were highly shared and had low generation probability. For each public chain, a later analysis derived a clonal expansion index from normalized ranks of inferred template counts within each repertoire. A later analysis computed generation probabilities with a VDJ recombination model fitted to out-of-frame rearrangements, and checked the results against IGoR. Hypergeometric tests were used in a later analysis to score TCR-TCR, TCR-HLA and TCR-CMV co-occurrence, with a repertoire-size bias correction applied to the TCR pairs. In a later analysis, false discovery rates were estimated by permuting HLA or CMV assignments 20 times. In a later analysis, co-occurring TCRs were grouped using DBSCAN, with TCRdist sequence similarity added in when clustering inside HLA-allele-positive subsets. Co-occurrence clustering excluded repertoires with fewer than 30,000 or more than 120,000 public chains, plus five with anomalous nucleotide sharing. Entries here come from immuneACCESS through TCRdb and include only in-frame sequences with V and J called. Some clones fail to appear in such tables; in the studies checked, an unresolved V gene covers under half of the shortfall, and the cause of the remainder is unknown. V and J calls and clone size are as listed in that table; D and trimming were resolved from the DNA. The sample data list approximately 100,000 clones, and around 70% of these were observed just once. The ten top clones hold 0.79% of the sample.

The cysteine opens and the phenylalanine closes a CDR3 of 14 amino acids. The kept DNA is CDR3 alone, 42 bases in frame from the first base. CDR1 and CDR2 were assigned from the germline V gene (reference sequence) as GTSNPN and SVGIG. The V end loses 0 bases and the J end loses 4 bases, and a stretch of 10 bases separates them. The study at large found these results: According to a later analysis, most CMV-associated TCR beta chains appeared to be HLA-restricted, and the HLA associations seemed to be driven largely by CMV exposure. Compared with the approximately 670-donor mean, donors in an Asian-associated ancestry cluster had fewer N-insertions in productive TCRs, according to a later genetic analysis. Most TCR sequences were seen in very few donors, while some public TCRs were found in many individuals. The classifier was reported to diagnose cytomegalovirus status with high specificity and sensitivity in both the original and validation cohorts. An earlier analysis of approximately 570 of the donors showed that most TCR beta V segments appeared in productive rearrangements either about 87% or about 30% of the time, which broadly matched IMGT annotations. Correlated functional status among segregating V segments might be attributable to linkage disequilibrium, but an unknown experimental factor could not be ruled out. CMV serostatus was the only immune exposure information available for the cohort. In a later analysis, TCR association rates were found to vary across HLA loci, with the most associated TCRs seen for DRB1 alleles and the fewest for HLA-C alleles. In a later genetic analysis, a missense DCLRE1C variant was associated with V-gene and J-gene trimming of TCR beta chains, and the association was replicated in an independent cohort. In this cohort, only TCR beta chains were sequenced, and detectable features were limited by the absence of alpha or paired-chain data. The study listed 150 to 200 TCR beta chains as associated with cytomegalovirus. In vitro tests confirmed that a few of the cytomegalovirus-associated TCR beta chains recognize cytomegalovirus antigens. A further reported finding was that TCR beta sequences accurately predicted the HLA-A and HLA-B alleles for most subjects in the first cohort. Several of the top co-occurrence clusters appeared to be linked to parvovirus B19, influenza, CMV and Epstein-Barr virus, according to a later analysis. Specific HLA alleles were associated with 16,951 TCR beta sequences at a false discovery rate of 0.05 in a later analysis. HLA typing was unavailable for some donors at each locus, so association tests used only the typed subset. A later analysis found that HLA-associated TCR beta chains were more clonally expanded and had lower generation probabilities than equally common non-associated chains. Assigning TCR associations to individual alleles was difficult when HLA alleles, especially DR and DQ, strongly co-occurred. The sequencing pipeline was judged likely to have produced a cluster of highly shared sequence variants as a technical artifact. Sequencing depth was assumed to be roughly uniform across donors in the presence/absence analyses, though that assumption may not hold. The 87-base-pair reads could not distinguish some IMGT-functional V segments, including TRBV6-2 and TRBV6-3, so those segments were excluded. It was suggested by the authors that the approach could potentially be generalized to other disease states and immunological phenotypes. The earlier analysis of 587 of the donors excluded about 16 rarely observed V segments, including chromosome 9 orphons, because counts were too low.

In regard to this clone: Its antigen has not been determined. One base away there is no much larger clone; base qualities are not given.

The cohort was made up of under 800 healthy bone marrow donors. At the time of sampling, all cohort members were nominally healthy, though unrecorded immune exposures were likely present. The donor was CMV seronegative and belonged to the group of 352 seronegative cohort members. Every donor gave a peripheral blood sample, and the peripheral blood mononuclear cells from that sample were used for TCR beta sequencing. The Qiagen DNeasy Blood Extraction Kit was used to extract genomic DNA from the blood cell samples. The clonotype originates from a boy aged 5 to 17 in good health and CMV-seronegative. Sample: PBMCs. This chain is built from TRBV30 and TRBJ1-5; 6 matching bases give a weak D call of TRBD1. The nucleotides read TGTGCCTGGAGTGTAACTCAGGGGAATCAGCCCCAGCATTTT. This codes for CAWSVTQGNQPQHF.